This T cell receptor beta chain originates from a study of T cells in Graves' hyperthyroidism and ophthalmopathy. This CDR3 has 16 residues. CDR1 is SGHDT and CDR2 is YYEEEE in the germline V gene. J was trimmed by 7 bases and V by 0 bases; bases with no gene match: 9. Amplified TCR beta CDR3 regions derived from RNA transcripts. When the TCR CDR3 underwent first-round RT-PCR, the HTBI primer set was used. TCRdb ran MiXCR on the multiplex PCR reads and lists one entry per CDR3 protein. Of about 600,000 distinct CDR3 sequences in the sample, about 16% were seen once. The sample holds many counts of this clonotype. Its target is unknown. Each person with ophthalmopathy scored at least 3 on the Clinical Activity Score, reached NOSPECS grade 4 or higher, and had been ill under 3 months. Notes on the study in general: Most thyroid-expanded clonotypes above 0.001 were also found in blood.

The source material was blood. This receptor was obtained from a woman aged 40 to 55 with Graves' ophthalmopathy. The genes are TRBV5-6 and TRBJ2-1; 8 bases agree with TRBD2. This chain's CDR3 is CASSLGLAGPWNEQFF. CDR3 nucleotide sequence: TGTGCCAGCAGCTTGGGGCTAGCGGGCCCCTGGAATGAGCAGTTCTTC.